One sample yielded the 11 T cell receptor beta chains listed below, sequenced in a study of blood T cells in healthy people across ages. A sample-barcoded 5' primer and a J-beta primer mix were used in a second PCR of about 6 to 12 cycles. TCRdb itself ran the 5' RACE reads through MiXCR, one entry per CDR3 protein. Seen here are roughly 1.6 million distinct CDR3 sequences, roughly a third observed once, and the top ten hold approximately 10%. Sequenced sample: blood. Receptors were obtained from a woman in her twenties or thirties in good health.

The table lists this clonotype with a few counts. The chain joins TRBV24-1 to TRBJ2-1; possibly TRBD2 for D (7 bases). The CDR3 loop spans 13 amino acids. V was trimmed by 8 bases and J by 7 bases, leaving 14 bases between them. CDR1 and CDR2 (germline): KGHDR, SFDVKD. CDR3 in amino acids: CATTKGGENEQFF. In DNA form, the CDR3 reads TGTGCCACCACTAAGGGGGGGGAGAATGAGCAGTTCTTC.

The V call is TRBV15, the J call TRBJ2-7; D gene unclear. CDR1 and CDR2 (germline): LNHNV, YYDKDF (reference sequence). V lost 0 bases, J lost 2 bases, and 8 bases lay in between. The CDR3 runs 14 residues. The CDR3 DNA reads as TGTGCCACCAGCAGAGATCTCACCCCCTACGAGCAGTACTTC. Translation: CATSRDLTPYEQYF.

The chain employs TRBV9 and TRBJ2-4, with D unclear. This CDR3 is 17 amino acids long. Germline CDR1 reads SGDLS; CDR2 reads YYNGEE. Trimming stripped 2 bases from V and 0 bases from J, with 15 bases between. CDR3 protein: CASSVNSETLAKNIQYF. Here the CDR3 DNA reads TGTGCCAGCAGCGTTAACTCCGAGACCCTAGCCAAAAACATTCAGTACTTC.

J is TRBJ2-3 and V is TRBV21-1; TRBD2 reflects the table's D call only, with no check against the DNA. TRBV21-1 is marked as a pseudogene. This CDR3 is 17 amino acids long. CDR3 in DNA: TGTGCCAGCAGCCGCGCGGCTAGCGGGGGTAGCACAGATACGCAGTATTTT. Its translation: CASSRAASGGSTDTQYF.

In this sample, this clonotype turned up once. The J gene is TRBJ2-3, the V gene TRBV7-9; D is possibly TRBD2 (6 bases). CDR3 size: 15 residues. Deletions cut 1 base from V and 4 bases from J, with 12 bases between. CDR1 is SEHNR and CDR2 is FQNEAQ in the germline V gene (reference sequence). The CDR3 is CASSLDAGPADTQYF. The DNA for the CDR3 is TGTGCCAGCAGCTTAGACGCGGGGCCGGCAGATACGCAGTATTTT.

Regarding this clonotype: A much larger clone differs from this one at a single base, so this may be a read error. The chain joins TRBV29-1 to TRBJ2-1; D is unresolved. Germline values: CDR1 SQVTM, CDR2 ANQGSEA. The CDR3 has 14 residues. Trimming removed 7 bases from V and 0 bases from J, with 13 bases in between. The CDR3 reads CSAARSTSYNEQFF. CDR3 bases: TGCAGCGCAGCCCGATCGACCTCCTACAATGAGCAGTTCTTC.

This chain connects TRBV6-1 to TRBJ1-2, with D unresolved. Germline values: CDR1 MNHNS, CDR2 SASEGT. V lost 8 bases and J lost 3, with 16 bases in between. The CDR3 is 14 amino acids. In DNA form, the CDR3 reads TGTGCCAGCCGCCCATTCGGGTCAGACTATGGCTACACCTTC. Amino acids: CASRPFGSDYGYTF.

CDR3 DNA sequence: TGTGCCAGCAGTACACGGACAGGCCACACAGATACGCAGTATTTT. This translates into CASSTRTGHTDTQYF. The chain combines TRBV2 with TRBJ2-3, with 7 bases aligning to TRBD1. J gave up 2 bases and V 5 bases, and 7 bases lay outside the gene matches. Germline V lookup: CDR1 SNHLY, CDR2 FYNNEI. The CDR3 is 15 amino acids.

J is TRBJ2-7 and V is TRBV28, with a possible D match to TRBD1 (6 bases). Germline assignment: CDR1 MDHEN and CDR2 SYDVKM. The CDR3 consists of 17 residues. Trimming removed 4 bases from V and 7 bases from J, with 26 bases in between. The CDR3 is CASSSSRTASNRDEQYF. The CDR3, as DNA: TGTGCCAGCAGTTCTAGCCGGACAGCCAGTAATCGGGATGAGCAGTACTTC.

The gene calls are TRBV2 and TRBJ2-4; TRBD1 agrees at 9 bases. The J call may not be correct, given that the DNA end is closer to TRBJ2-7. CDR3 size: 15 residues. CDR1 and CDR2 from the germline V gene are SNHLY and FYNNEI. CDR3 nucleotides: TGTGCCAGCAGGCCCCAGGGACAGGGTTTCTACGAGCAGTACTTC. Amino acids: CASRPQGQGFYEQYF.

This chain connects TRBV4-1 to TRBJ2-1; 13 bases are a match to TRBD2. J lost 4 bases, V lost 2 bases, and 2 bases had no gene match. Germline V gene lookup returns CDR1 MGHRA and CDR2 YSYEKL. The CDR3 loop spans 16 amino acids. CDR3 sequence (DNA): TGCGCCAGCAGCCAAATACTAGCGGGGGGGTACAATGAGCAGTTCTTC. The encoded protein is CASSQILAGGYNEQFF.